A single sample is the source of the 27 T cell receptor beta chains below, sequenced in a study of blood T cell repertoires in COVID-19. The repertoire was sequenced with immunoSEQ multiplex PCR; TCRdb's copy has only in-frame clones and lacks some. The table includes about 140,000 clones, roughly 91% detected once. The material sequenced was peripheral blood. These receptors were taken from a man in his sixties with active or convalescent COVID-19.

V usage is TRBV4-2 and J usage is TRBJ2-3; D gene unclear. V was shortened by 0 bases and J by 6 bases, with 10 bases between the two germline ends. Germline V gives CDR1 LGHNA, CDR2 YNFKEQ. The CDR3 loop spans 14 amino acids. The CDR3 sequence: CASSQDSTADTQYF. DNA of the CDR3: TGTGCCAGCAGCCAAGATTCGACTGCTGATACGCAGTATTTT.

The chain joins TRBV15 to TRBJ2-3; D might be TRBD2 (7 bases). The CDR3 loop spans 15 amino acids. The ends were cut back, 4 bases at V and 4 bases at J, with 15 bases in the middle. CDR1 and CDR2 from the germline V gene are LNHNV and YYDKDF (reference sequence). DNA for the CDR3: TGTGCCACCAGCATACTGAGGGGGGGGGCAGATACGCAGTATTTT. It specifies CATSILRGGADTQYF.

The chain employs TRBV5-1 and TRBJ1-6, with TRBD1 as a possible D gene (5 bases). V dropped 0 bases and J dropped 9 bases, with 22 bases sitting between them. Looked up from germline, CDR1 is SGHRS and CDR2 is YFSETQ. This CDR3 has 18 amino acids. CDR3 bases: TGCGCCAGCAGCTTGGAAGGGCAGGGTCGTAGGAAAGCTTCACCCCTCCACTTT. Protein sequence: CASSLEGQGRRKASPLHF.

The genes are TRBV6-5 and TRBJ1-5; D is uncertain. V lost 6 bases and J 0 bases, leaving 9 bases between the germline ends. The CDR3 contains 14 residues. Germline CDR1 is MNHEY and CDR2 is SVGAGI. The CDR3 is CASSRDYSNQPQHF. The CDR3 nucleotides are TGTGCCAGCAGCCGAGATTATAGCAATCAGCCCCAGCATTTT.

The V call is TRBV6-5, the J call TRBJ2-5; 8 nucleotides align to TRBD1. The CDR3 totals 15 residues. The V segment lost 3 bases and the J segment 4 bases; nucleotides outside the gene matches: 7. CDR1 is MNHEY and CDR2 is SVGAGI in the germline V gene. The CDR3 DNA reads TGTGCCAGCAGTTATGGACAGGGAATCGGAGAGACCCAGTACTTC. It encodes CASSYGQGIGETQYF.

The V and J genes are TRBV6-5 and TRBJ2-7, with D tentatively TRBD2 (7 bases). The germline CDR1 and CDR2 sequences are MNHEY and SVGAGI. CDR3 length: 13 amino acids. Trimming took off 5 bases at V and 3 bases at J, with 11 bases between the two ends. The CDR3 DNA reads TGTGCCAGCAGTAGGGGGGGGGACTACGAGCAGTACTTC. It specifies CASSRGGDYEQYF.

This clone was counted only a few times. V is TRBV6-6 and J is TRBJ1-2; D is perhaps TRBD1 (5 bases). The V end lost 5 bases, the J end lost 2 bases, and 9 bases lay between the germline ends. The V gene's germline CDR1 is MNHNY and CDR2 SVGAGI (reference sequence). The CDR3 has 13 amino acids. The DNA for the CDR3 is TGTGCCAGCAGTGTCGCAGGGAACTATGGCTACACCTTC. Its translation: CASSVAGNYGYTF.

The sample holds one count of this clone. The chain carries TRBV7-9 and TRBJ2-2; 7 bases line up with TRBD2. The CDR3 is 18 residues long. Trimming took 4 bases from V and 0 from J; bases not matched to a gene: 11. Germline V gene sequence: CDR1 SEHNR, CDR2 FQNEAQ (reference sequence). CDR3: CASSSLTSARANTGELFF. The CDR3 nucleotides are TGTGCCAGCAGCTCCCTCACTAGCGCCCGAGCGAACACCGGGGAGCTGTTTTTT.

This clone occurred a few times. V gene TRBV18 combines with J gene TRBJ1-5; D might be TRBD1 (6 bases). This CDR3 has 14 residues. CDR1 and CDR2 (germline): KGHSH, LQKENI. V lost 6 bases, J lost 4 bases, and 13 bases lay in between. CDR3 coding DNA: TGTGCCAGCTCCCAGGACAGAATTAATCAGCCCCAGCATTTT. This encodes CASSQDRINQPQHF.

This clone was counted only a few times. CDR3 sequence reads: CASSGQNMGGELFF. CDR3 sequence (DNA): TGTGCCAGCAGTGGACAGAATATGGGTGGGGAGCTGTTTTTT. The chain joins TRBV6-6 to TRBJ2-2, with D perhaps TRBD1 (6 bases). Trimming shortened V by 5 bases and J by 8 bases, and 15 bases separated the two germline ends. CDR3 length: 14 residues. In germline, CDR1 is MNHNY, CDR2 SVGAGI (reference sequence).

The V and J genes are TRBV6-5 and TRBJ1-4; 10 bases match TRBD1. Per the germline V gene, CDR1 is MNHEY and CDR2 is SVGAGI. With V trimmed by 6 bases and J by 11 bases, 6 bases remained unmatched. The CDR3 consists of 13 residues. As DNA, the CDR3 is TGTGCCAGCAGCCAGGACAGGGGGAGGAAACTGTTTTTT. Protein sequence: CASSQDRGRKLFF.

The rearrangement uses TRBV6-6 and TRBJ2-2; D gene unclear. Germline loops: CDR1 MNHNY, CDR2 SVGAGI (reference sequence). V shed 1 base and J shed 5 bases, with 11 bases lying between them. The CDR3 sequence is 15 residues long. The CDR3 DNA follows: TGTGCCAGCAGTTACTATGGAGCAGATACCGGGGAGCTGTTTTTT. Translation gives CASSYYGADTGELFF.

This clone was seen only once. The V gene is TRBV7-2, the J gene TRBJ2-3; D call uncertain. CDR3 length equals 14 residues. V gave up 4 bases and J gave up 5 bases, with 13 bases separating them. CDR1 and CDR2 (germline): SGHTA, FQGNSA. The CDR3 DNA follows: TGTGCCAGCAGCTCCCTCTCTAGGTTAGATACGCAGTATTTT. This gives the protein CASSSLSRLDTQYF.

CDR3 sequence: CSVDTPLAGGDEQFF. The CDR3 DNA reads TGCAGCGTTGATACCCCGCTAGCGGGAGGGGATGAGCAGTTCTTC. The chain employs TRBV29-1 and TRBJ2-1; 12 bases align to TRBD2. This CDR3 has 15 amino acids. J gave up 8 bases and V 3 bases, and 8 bases lay outside the gene matches. CDR1 and CDR2 (germline): SQVTM, ANQGSEA.

The chain links TRBV9 to TRBJ2-2; 8 nucleotides line up with TRBD2. The CDR3 loop spans 15 amino acids. V dropped 3 bases and J dropped 6; count of bases not matched to a gene: 7. Germline CDR1 is SGDLS and CDR2 is YYNGEE. CDR3 sequence reads: CASSALSGESGELFF. CDR3 sequence (DNA): TGTGCCAGCAGCGCCCTTAGCGGGGAGTCCGGGGAGCTGTTTTTT.

This chain joins TRBV7-7 and TRBJ1-5, with a possible D match to TRBD1 (5 bases). Trimming pared 5 bases from V and 0 bases from J, leaving 11 bases between. The CDR3 has 15 amino acids. The germline CDR1 and CDR2 sequences are SSHAT and FNYEAQ (reference sequence). CDR3 loop: CASSPKGNSNQPQHF. DNA of the CDR3: TGTGCCAGCAGCCCTAAGGGGAATAGCAATCAGCCCCAGCATTTT.

This rearrangement joins TRBV7-3 to TRBJ2-3; D ambiguous. Germline V gene lookup returns CDR1 SGHTA and CDR2 FQGTGA. With 2 bases removed from V and 3 bases from J, the gap between germline ends came to 12 bases. The CDR3 has 15 amino acids. DNA of the CDR3: TGTGCCAGCAGCTTAGGGCTCGTAAGGACAGATACGCAGTATTTT. Residues: CASSLGLVRTDTQYF. Combining the CDR3 with reference TRBV7-3 and TRBJ2-3 gives the whole variable domain GAGVSQTPSNKVTEKGKYVELRCDPISGHTALYWYRQSLGQGPEFLIYFQGTGAADDSGLPNDRFFAVRPEGSVSTLKIQRTERGDSAVYLCASSLGLVRTDTQYFGPGTRLTVL.

The rearrangement links TRBV7-2 to TRBJ2-1; D gene unclear. The CDR3 loop spans 15 amino acids. Trimming stripped 0 bases from V and 9 bases from J, with 15 bases between. The germline gives CDR1 SGHTA, CDR2 FQGNSA. The DNA of the CDR3 is TGTGCCAGCAGCTTAGCGGCAAATTCTCGCGGTGAGCAGTTCTTC. Translation: CASSLAANSRGEQFF.

The genes are TRBV5-8 and TRBJ2-3; 16 bases align to TRBD2. The CDR3 is made up of 17 amino acids. J gave up 6 bases and V 0 bases, and 4 bases lay outside the gene matches. Germline V lookup: CDR1 SGHTS, CDR2 YDEGEE. CDR3 amino acids: CASSLVGLAGGPDTQYF. The CDR3, as DNA: TGTGCCAGCAGCTTGGTGGGACTAGCGGGGGGGCCGGATACGCAGTATTTT. Full variable domain (outside the CDR3, taken from reference TRBV5-8 and TRBJ2-3): EAGVTQSPTHLIKTRGQQATLRCSPISGHTSVYWYQQALGLGLQFLLWYDEGEERNRGNFPPRFSGRQFPNYSSELNVNALELEDSALYLCASSLVGLAGGPDTQYFGPGTRLTVL.

CDR3 coding DNA: TGTGCCAGCAGCCCGCCCGGGACTAGCGGGAGGAAGACCCAGTACTTC. Its protein is CASSPPGTSGRKTQYF. J is TRBJ2-5 and V is TRBV11-2; the match to TRBD2 covers 15 bases. In germline, CDR1 is SGHAT, CDR2 FQNNGV. The CDR3 runs to 16 residues. Losses at the gene ends were 5 bases for V and 6 bases for J; bases not matched to a gene: 7.

The chain carries TRBV29-1 and TRBJ2-1; 8 positions agree with TRBD2. Germline lookup yields CDR1 SQVTM and CDR2 ANQGSEA. V lost 8 bases to trimming and J lost 4 bases; unmatched junction nucleotides: 13. There are 15 residues in the CDR3. The CDR3 is CSRDWVAGGYNEQFF. The DNA for the CDR3 is TGCAGCCGAGATTGGGTGGCGGGGGGTTACAATGAGCAGTTCTTC.

The V gene is TRBV2, the J gene TRBJ2-3; 9 nucleotides match TRBD2. After removal of 8 bases from V and 4 bases from J, the junction contained 7 bases not matched to a gene. Germline assignment: CDR1 SNHLY and CDR2 FYNNEI. CDR3 length equals 14 residues. In nucleotides, the CDR3 is TGTGCCAGCGGTGTAGCGGGGGCCGCAGATACGCAGTATTTT. This codes for CASGVAGAADTQYF.

V gene TRBV5-4 combines with J gene TRBJ2-1; D is unclear. CDR3 length equals 13 residues. V dropped 3 bases and J dropped 2 bases, with 6 bases sitting between them. Germline assignment: CDR1 SGHNT and CDR2 YYREEE (reference sequence). CDR3 region: CASSSFTYNEQFF. Here the CDR3 DNA reads TGTGCCAGCAGCTCCTTTACCTACAATGAGCAGTTCTTC.

V is TRBV12-3 or TRBV12-4 and J is TRBJ1-6, with unresolved D. Trimming removed 3 bases at V and 10 bases at J, with 10 bases between. This CDR3 contains 13 residues. The CDR3 DNA sequence: TGTGCCAGCAGTTTGTCCGGGGAGTCACCCCTCCACTTT. This codes for CASSLSGESPLHF.

This rearrangement joins TRBV9 to TRBJ2-1; D not resolved. The CDR3 has 14 amino acids. Trimming removed 0 bases at V and 8 bases at J, with 12 bases between. Germline V gene sequence: CDR1 SGDLS, CDR2 YYNGEE. This chain's CDR3 is CASSVGVVSDEQFF. The CDR3 nucleotides read TGTGCCAGCAGCGTAGGAGTTGTCTCCGATGAGCAGTTCTTC.

This rearrangement joins TRBV3-1 (or the pseudogene TRBV3-2) to TRBJ2-7; 11 bases match TRBD1. V was pared by 2 bases and J by 6 bases, with 3 bases of the junction left unmatched. CDR1 and CDR2 from the germline V gene are LGHDT and YNNKEL (reference sequence). CDR3 length: 14 amino acids. The CDR3 region is CASSQQDRGLEQYF. CDR3 bases: TGTGCCAGCAGCCAACAGGACAGGGGGCTCGAGCAGTACTTC.

The table lists this clone with a count of one. V is TRBV19 and J is TRBJ2-1, with D possibly TRBD1 on 5 matching bases. The germline V and J ends were trimmed by 8 bases and 4 bases, with 12 bases remaining between them. CDR1 LNHDA and CDR2 SQIVND come from the germline V gene (reference sequence). This CDR3 region has 13 residues. The CDR3 loop is CASSDITYNEQFF. CDR3 DNA: TGTGCCAGTTCGGACATCACATACAATGAGCAGTTCTTC.